This note documents a single TCR beta chain sequence. The data were taken from a study of blood T cell repertoires in COVID-19. Study as a whole: The study drew acute and convalescent COVID-19 samples from the United States, Italy and Spain.

The CDR3 is made up of 13 amino acids. Germline V gene sequence: CDR1 ENHRY, CDR2 SYGVKD. Trimming took 4 bases from V and 4 from J, leaving 10 bases between them. Sequencing used immunoSEQ multiplex PCR; TCRdb keeps in-frame clones, though not all of them. The table lists 300,000 to 450,000 clones, 87% of them singletons, with 1.3% in the top ten. The chain is built from TRBV10-3 and TRBJ1-2; maybe TRBD1 (6 bases). The source is a young man who had recovered from COVID-19. Material: PBMCs or T cells enriched from blood (not recorded which). The DNA for the CDR3 is TGTGCCATCAGTGGGGACAACGTCTATGGCTACACCTTC. It specifies CAISGDNVYGYTF.